This T cell receptor (beta chain) was documented in a study of human versus mouse CDR3 diversity and MHC coevolution. Study background: Reportedly, immunoSEQ detects one in 200,000 T cells with minimized PCR bias. Samples had between roughly 0.6 x 10^7 and 1.7 x 10^7 valid reads. General study results and limits: Human T cells underwent selection on roughly six different MHC II alleles.

Naive CD4 T cells were sorted as CD45RO-negative, CD62L-positive. The CDR3 loop spans 14 amino acids. Germline CDR1 and CDR2: SEHNR and FQNEAQ (reference sequence). Clones were read by immunoSEQ multiplex PCR, and TCRdb kept only the in-frame ones, dropping some. The sample carries roughly 80,000 clones, just under 95% recorded once. Turning to this clone: Its cognate antigen is unknown.

Sequencing input: naive CD4+ T cells from blood. Subset denoted: CD45RO-negative CD62L-positive naive CD4 T cells. The origin of this receptor is a person aged 25 to 75 in good health. The V gene is TRBV7-9, the J gene TRBJ2-5; maybe TRBD1 (6 bases). The DNA end favors TRBJ2-7, so the J call may be wrong. CDR3 in amino acids: CASSSSRGSYEQYF. The CDR3 coding sequence is TGTGCCAGCAGCTCATCTAGGGGGTCCTACGAGCAGTACTTC.